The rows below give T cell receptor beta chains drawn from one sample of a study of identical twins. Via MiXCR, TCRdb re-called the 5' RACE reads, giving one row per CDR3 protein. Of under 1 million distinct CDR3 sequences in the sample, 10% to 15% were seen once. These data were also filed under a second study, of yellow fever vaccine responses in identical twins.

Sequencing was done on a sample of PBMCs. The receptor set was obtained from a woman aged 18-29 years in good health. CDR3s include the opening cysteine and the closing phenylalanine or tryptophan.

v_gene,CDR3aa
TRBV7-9,CASSLEDESETQYF
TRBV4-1,CASSQDSGQREIGELFF
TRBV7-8,CASSSAPFGLGDTQYF
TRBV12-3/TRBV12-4,CASSFTGTDATNEKLFF
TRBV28,CASSLALTTEAFF
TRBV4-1,CASTYSTGSSYNSPLHF
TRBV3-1,CASSPGTSPDTQYF
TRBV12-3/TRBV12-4,CASSPRTTLSNYGYTF
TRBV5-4,CASSLARVGQGSYNSPLHF
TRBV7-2,CASSLGTSGRVNF
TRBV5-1,CASSGPRGGEDTQYF
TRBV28,CASSSEGEETQYF
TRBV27,CASSSGGFTNEKLFF
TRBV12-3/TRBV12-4,CASSLHGLNTEAFF
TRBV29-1,CSVVAGGYNEQFF
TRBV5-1,CASSLGTQVTYNEQFF
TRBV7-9,CASSPPRSVHYGYTF
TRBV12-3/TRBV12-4,CASSLDERDTDTQYF
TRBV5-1,CASNRDYNSPLHF